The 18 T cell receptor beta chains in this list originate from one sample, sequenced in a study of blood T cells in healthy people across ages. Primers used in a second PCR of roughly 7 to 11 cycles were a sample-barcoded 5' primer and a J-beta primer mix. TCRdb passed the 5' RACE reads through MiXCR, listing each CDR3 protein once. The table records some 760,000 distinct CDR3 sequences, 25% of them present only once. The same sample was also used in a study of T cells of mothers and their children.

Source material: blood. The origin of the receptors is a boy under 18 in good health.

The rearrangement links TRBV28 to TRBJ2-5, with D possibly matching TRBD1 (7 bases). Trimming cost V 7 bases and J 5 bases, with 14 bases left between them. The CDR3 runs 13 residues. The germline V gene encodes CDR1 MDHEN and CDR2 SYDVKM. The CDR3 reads CASTPGGGETQYF. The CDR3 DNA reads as TGTGCCAGCACCCCAGGGGGAGGCGAGACCCAGTACTTC.

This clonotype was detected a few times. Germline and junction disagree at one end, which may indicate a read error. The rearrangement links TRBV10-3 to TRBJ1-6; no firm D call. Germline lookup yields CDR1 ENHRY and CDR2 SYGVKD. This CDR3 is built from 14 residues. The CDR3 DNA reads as TGTGCCACCAGTGAGTCGATCTCTGGTTCACCCCTCCACTTT. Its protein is CATSESISGSPLHF.

CDR3 loop: CASSHPGGRAEAFF. The CDR3 DNA follows: TGTGCCAGCAGCCACCCTGGGGGAAGGGCTGAAGCTTTCTTT. This chain connects TRBV3-1 to TRBJ1-1, with TRBD1 as a possible D gene (5 bases). Between the trimmed V and J ends, which lost 3 bases and 6 bases, there was a span of 14 bases. CDR3 length equals 14 residues. CDR1 is LGHDT, CDR2 YNNKEL, per germline (reference sequence).

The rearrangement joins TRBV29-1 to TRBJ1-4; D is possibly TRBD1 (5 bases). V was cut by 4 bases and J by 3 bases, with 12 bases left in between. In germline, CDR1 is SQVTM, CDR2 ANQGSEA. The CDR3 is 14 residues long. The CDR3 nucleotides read TGCAGCGTTGGAGTCACGGGGCCTAATGAAAAACTGTTTTTT. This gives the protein CSVGVTGPNEKLFF.

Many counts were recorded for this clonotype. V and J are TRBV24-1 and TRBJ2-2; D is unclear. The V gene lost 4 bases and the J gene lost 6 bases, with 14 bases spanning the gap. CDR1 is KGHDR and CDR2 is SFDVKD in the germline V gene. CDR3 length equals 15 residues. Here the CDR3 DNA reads TGTGCCACCAGTGACCTCTCCTCCGCCGCCGGGGAGCTGTTTTTT. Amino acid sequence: CATSDLSSAAGELFF.

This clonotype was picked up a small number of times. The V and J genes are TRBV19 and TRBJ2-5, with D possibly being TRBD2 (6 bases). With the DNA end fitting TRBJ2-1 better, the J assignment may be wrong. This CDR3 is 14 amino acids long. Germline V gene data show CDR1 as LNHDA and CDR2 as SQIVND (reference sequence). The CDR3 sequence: CASSISTSSNEQFF. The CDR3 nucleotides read TGTGCCAGTAGTATCAGCACTAGCAGCAATGAGCAGTTCTTC.

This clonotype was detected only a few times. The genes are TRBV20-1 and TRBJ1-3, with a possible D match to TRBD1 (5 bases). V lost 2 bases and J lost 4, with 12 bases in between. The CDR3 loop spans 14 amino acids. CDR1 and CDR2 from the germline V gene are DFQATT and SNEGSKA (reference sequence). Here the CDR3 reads CSARKTGSGNTIYF. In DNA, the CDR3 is TGCAGTGCTAGAAAAACAGGCTCCGGAAACACCATATATTTT.

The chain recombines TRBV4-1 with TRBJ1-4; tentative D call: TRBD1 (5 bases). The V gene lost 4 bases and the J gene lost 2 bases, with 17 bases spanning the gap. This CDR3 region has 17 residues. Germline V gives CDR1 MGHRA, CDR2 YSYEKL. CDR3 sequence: CASSRSGGLATNEKLFF. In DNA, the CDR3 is TGCGCCAGCAGCCGCTCGGGGGGTCTTGCTACTAATGAAAAACTGTTTTTT.

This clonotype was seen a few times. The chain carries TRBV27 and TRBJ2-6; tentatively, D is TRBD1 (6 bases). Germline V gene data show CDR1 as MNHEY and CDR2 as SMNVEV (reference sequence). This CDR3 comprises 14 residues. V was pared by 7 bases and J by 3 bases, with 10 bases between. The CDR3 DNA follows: TGTGCCAGCACTTGGGGGCTTGGGGCCAACGTCCTGACTTTC. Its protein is CASTWGLGANVLTF.

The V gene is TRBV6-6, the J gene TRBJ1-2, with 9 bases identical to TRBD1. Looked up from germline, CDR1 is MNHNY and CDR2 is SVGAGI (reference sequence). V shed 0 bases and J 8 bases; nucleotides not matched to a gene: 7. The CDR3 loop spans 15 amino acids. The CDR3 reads CASSYSTGTGFGYTF. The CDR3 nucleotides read TGTGCCAGCAGTTACTCGACTGGGACAGGGTTCGGCTACACCTTC.

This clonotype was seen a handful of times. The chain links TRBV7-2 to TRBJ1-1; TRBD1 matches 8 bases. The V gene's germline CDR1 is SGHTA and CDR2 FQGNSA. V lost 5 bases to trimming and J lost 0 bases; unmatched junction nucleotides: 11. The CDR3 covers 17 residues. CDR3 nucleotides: TGTGCCAGCAGCCTAAATAGACAGGGGACGATGAACACTGAAGCTTTCTTT. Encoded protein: CASSLNRQGTMNTEAFF.

The CDR3 coding sequence is TGTGCCAGTAGTCCCATGACAGGACTTAATCAGCCCCAGCATTTT. Translated, it gives CASSPMTGLNQPQHF. The gene calls are TRBV19 and TRBJ1-5; tentative D call: TRBD1 (6 bases). V gave up 5 bases and J gave up 4 bases, with 15 bases separating them. The CDR3 contains 15 residues. Germline CDR1 is LNHDA and CDR2 is SQIVND (reference sequence).

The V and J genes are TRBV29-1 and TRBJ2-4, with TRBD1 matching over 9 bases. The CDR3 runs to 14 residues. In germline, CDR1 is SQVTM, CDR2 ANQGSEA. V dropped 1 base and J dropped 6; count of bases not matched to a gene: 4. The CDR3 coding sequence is TGCAGCGTTGAAGTGGGACAGGGTCTAAACATTCAGTACTTC. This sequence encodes CSVEVGQGLNIQYF.

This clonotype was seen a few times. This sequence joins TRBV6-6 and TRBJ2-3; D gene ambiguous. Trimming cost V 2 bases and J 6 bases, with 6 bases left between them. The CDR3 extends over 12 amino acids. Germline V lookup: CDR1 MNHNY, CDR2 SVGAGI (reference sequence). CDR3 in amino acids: CASSYRVDTQYF. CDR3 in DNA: TGTGCCAGCAGTTACAGGGTGGATACGCAGTATTTT.

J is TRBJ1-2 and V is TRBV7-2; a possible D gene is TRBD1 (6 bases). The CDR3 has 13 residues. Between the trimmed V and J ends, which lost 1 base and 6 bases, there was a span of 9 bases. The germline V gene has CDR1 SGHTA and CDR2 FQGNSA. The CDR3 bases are TGTGCCAGCAGCTTAGGGGGGGCCCATGGCTACACCTTC. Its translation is CASSLGGAHGYTF.

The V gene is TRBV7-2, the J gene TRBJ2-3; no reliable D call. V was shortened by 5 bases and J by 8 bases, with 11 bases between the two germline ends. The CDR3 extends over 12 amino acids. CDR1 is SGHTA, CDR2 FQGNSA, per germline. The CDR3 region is CASSPTFGTQYF. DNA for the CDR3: TGTGCCAGCAGCCCTACTTTCGGTACGCAGTATTTT.

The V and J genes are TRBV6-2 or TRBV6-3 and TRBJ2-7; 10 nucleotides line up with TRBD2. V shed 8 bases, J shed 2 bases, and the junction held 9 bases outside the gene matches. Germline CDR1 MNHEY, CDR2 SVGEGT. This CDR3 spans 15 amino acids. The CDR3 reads CASERVAGGTYEQYF. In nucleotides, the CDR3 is TGTGCCAGCGAGCGGGTAGCGGGGGGAACCTACGAGCAGTACTTC.

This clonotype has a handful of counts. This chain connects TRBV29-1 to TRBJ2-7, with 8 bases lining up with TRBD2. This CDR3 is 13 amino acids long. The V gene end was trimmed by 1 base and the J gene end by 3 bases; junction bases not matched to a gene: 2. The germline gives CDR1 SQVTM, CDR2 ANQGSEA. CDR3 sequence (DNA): TGCAGCGTTGAAGTAGCGGGGTTCTACGAGCAGTACTTC. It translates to CSVEVAGFYEQYF.